A selection of T cell receptor beta chains follows, all from one sample in a study of shared clonotypes between healthy human individuals. Some clones are missing from TCRdb's copy, which holds only in-frame ones; the method was immunoSEQ multiplex PCR. The repertoire has a few hundred thousand clones, approximately 77% of them found once; the top ten carry more than 10%. The sample was PBMCs. The receptors come from a woman between 40 and 55 years old in good health. Some clones in this sample may be carry-over from other donors' samples. The CDR3 runs from the conserved cysteine through the conserved F or W. A D gene is named only where the DNA matches it firmly. Expanded clones are given a class, and other clones once, few, many or no size at all.

CAWSPLDRGNGQPQHF TGTGCCTGGAGTCCCCTGGACAGGGGAAACGGTCAGCCCCAGCATTTT TRBJ1-5 - TRBD1 TRBV30
CASSLRRDRGSYNEQFF TGTGCCAGCAGCTTACGCCGGGACAGGGGGTCCTACAATGAGCAGTTCTTC TRBJ2-1 - TRBD1 TRBV7-9
CASSWTARANTGELFF TGCGCCAGCAGCTGGACAGCGCGCGCGAACACCGGGGAGCTGTTTTTT TRBJ2-2 - - TRBV5-1
CASSVVGLGYTF TGTGCCAGTAGCGTGGTGGGATTGGGCTACACCTTC TRBJ1-2 - - TRBV19
CASSPPPEWIKNIQYF TGTGCCAGCAGCCCCCCGCCGGAATGGATCAAAAACATTCAGTACTTC TRBJ2-4 - - TRBV7-2
CSVQQEPLGETQYF TGCAGCGTTCAACAGGAGCCGCTTGGGGAGACCCAGTACTTC TRBJ2-5 - - TRBV29-1
CASRQTVYTDTQYF TGTGCCAGCAGACAGACAGTTTACACAGATACGCAGTATTTT TRBJ2-3 few - TRBV28
CASSQGQGYGYTF TGCGCCAGCAGCCAAGGACAGGGGTATGGCTACACCTTC TRBJ1-2 - TRBD1 TRBV4-3
CAWSVWGDAATNEKLFF TGTGCCTGGAGTGTTTGGGGTGACGCCGCAACTAATGAAAAACTGTTTTTT TRBJ1-4 - - TRBV30
CAISYSDPGTNEQFF TGTGCCATCAGTTATTCGGACCCCGGGACAAATGAGCAGTTCTTC TRBJ2-1 few - TRBV10-3
CASSGSDTQYF TGTGCCAGCAGCGGATCAGATACGCAGTATTTT TRBJ2-3 few - TRBV9
CASSQQLAGDYNEQFF TGCGCCAGCAGCCAACAGCTAGCGGGAGACTACAATGAGCAGTTCTTC TRBJ2-1 - TRBD2 TRBV4-1
CASSSLGVNTEAFF TGTGCCAGCAGTTCCCTCGGAGTGAACACTGAAGCTTTCTTT TRBJ1-1 - - TRBV6-5
CASSPRSVGSTEAFF TGTGCCAGCTCACCAAGATCGGTAGGGAGCACTGAAGCTTTCTTT TRBJ1-1 - - TRBV18
CASSLAGAVEAFF TGTGCCAGCAGCTTAGCCGGGGCCGTTGAAGCTTTCTTT TRBJ1-1 - - TRBV7-2
CAWRGYNEQFF TGTGCCTGGAGGGGATACAATGAGCAGTTCTTC TRBJ2-1 - - TRBV30
CASSSAGGAPLPYF TGTGCCAGCAGCTCAGCGGGAGGAGCCCCCCTACCGTACTTC TRBJ2-7 - TRBD2 TRBV6-6
CASSLRYGIWDRDPEAFF TGTGCCAGCAGCTTGCGATACGGAATATGGGACAGGGACCCTGAAGCTTTCTTT TRBJ1-1 many TRBD1 TRBV5-6
CATSRDLAGAYNEQFF TGTGCCACCAGCAGAGATCTGGCGGGAGCCTACAATGAGCAGTTCTTC TRBJ2-1 - TRBD2 TRBV15
CASSRTSGNVAGELFF TGTGCCAGCAGCCGGACTAGCGGGAATGTCGCCGGGGAGCTGTTTTTT TRBJ2-2 - TRBD2 TRBV5-4
CASSPRRAGTGELFF TGTGCCAGCTCACCCCGTAGGGCCGGCACCGGGGAGCTGTTTTTT TRBJ2-2 - - TRBV18
CASSLASGQSGELFF TGTGCCAGCAGCTTAGCGTCAGGGCAGAGCGGGGAGCTGTTTTTT TRBJ2-2 - - TRBV7-3
CAISSGLQETQYF TGTGCCATCAGTAGCGGGCTCCAAGAGACCCAGTACTTC TRBJ2-5 - - TRBV10-3
CASSTQGNTEAFF TGTGCCAGCTCAACACAGGGGAACACTGAAGCTTTCTTT TRBJ1-1 - - TRBV18
CASIDPGQAALIETQYF TGTGCCAGCATCGATCCGGGGCAGGCAGCGTTGATAGAGACCCAGTACTTC TRBJ2-5 - - TRBV2
CASRPASNPDTQYF TGTGCCAGCCGGCCGGCTAGCAACCCAGATACGCAGTATTTT TRBJ2-3 - - TRBV27
CASSLGAENTEAFF TGCGCCAGCAGCTTGGGGGCGGAGAACACTGAAGCTTTCTTT TRBJ1-1 - - TRBV5-1
CSVAISSGNTIYF TGCAGCGTCGCGATAAGCTCTGGAAACACCATATATTTT TRBJ1-3 - - TRBV29-1
CASSLRGTGNYGYTF TGTGCCAGCAGCTTGCGGGGGACAGGGAACTATGGCTACACCTTC TRBJ1-2 - TRBD1 TRBV5-4
CASTLGGTGYNEQFF TGTGCCAGCACTCTAGGGGGGACAGGGTACAATGAGCAGTTCTTC TRBJ2-1 - TRBD1 TRBV28
CASTTGNTEAFF TGTGCCAGCACCACGGGAAACACTGAAGCTTTCTTT TRBJ1-1 - - TRBV6-1
CASSRGSGANVLTF TGTGCCAGCAGTCGGGGTTCTGGGGCCAACGTCCTGACTTTC TRBJ2-6 - - TRBV6-5
CASSPQAQPTIYF TGTGCCAGCTCACCACAGGCCCAACCCACCATATATTTT TRBJ1-3 - - TRBV18
CASSSGTSGSDEQFF TGTGCCAGCAGCTCCGGGACTAGCGGGAGCGATGAGCAGTTCTTC TRBJ2-1 - TRBD2 TRBV7-3
CASSLAGGRVEQFF TGTGCCAGCAGCTTAGCCGGGGGGAGAGTTGAGCAGTTCTTC TRBJ2-1 - TRBD2 TRBV13
CASSWAGGSYEQYF TGTGCCAGCAGCTGGGCGGGAGGGTCCTACGAGCAGTACTTC TRBJ2-7 - TRBD2 TRBV6-1
CSVEASGIINEQFF TGCAGCGTTGAGGCTAGCGGGATTATCAATGAGCAGTTCTTC TRBJ2-1 - TRBD2 TRBV29-1
CAWRTLDGSMGYTF TGTGCCTGGAGGACATTGGACGGTTCTATGGGCTACACCTTC TRBJ1-2 - - TRBV30
CASSTRTGGEQYF TGTGCCAGTAGTACCAGGACAGGAGGCGAGCAGTACTTC TRBJ2-7 - TRBD1 TRBV19
CASREQGWGNQPQHF TGTGCCAGCAGGGAACAGGGCTGGGGCAATCAGCCCCAGCATTTT TRBJ1-5 - - TRBV6-5
CAISAGLAESGDTQYF TGTGCCATCAGTGCGGGACTAGCGGAGTCGGGAGATACGCAGTATTTT TRBJ2-3 - TRBD2 TRBV10-3
CASSYSRRAGYTF TGTGCCAGCAGTTACTCGAGGCGGGCGGGCTACACCTTC TRBJ1-2 - - TRBV6-5